These T cell receptor beta chains were read from a single sample in a study of T cells in Graves' hyperthyroidism and ophthalmopathy. TCRdb analysed the multiplex PCR reads with MiXCR anew, one entry per CDR3 protein. The repertoire has around 300,000 distinct CDR3 sequences, 20% to 25% of them found once; the top ten carry 50% to 75%. Sequences were obtained from blood. Every receptor here comes from a man younger than 45 with Graves' ophthalmopathy. Both conserved end residues are part of each CDR3. A D gene is named only where the DNA matches it firmly. A row's size may be missing; if present it is once, few, many or a size class.

V	D	size	J	CDR3	DNA
TRBV20-1	TRBD1	many	TRBJ2-7	CSAPDRGLEQYF	TGCAGTGCACCTGACAGGGGACTCGAGCAGTACTTC
TRBV6-1	TRBD2	few	TRBJ2-1	CASRPLTGGWNEQFF	TGTGCCAGCAGGCCTCTCACGGGAGGGTGGAATGAGCAGTTCTTC
TRBV7-9	NA	few	TRBJ2-1	CASSQEYNEQFF	TGTGCCAGCAGCCAAGAGTACAATGAGCAGTTCTTC
TRBV2	NA	many	TRBJ1-2	CASSAPSYGYTF	TGTGCCAGCAGTGCCCCAAGCTATGGCTACACCTTC
TRBV7-8	NA	NA	TRBJ1-5	CASSRGRNQPQHF	TGTGCCAGCAGCCGGGGACGTAATCAGCCCCAGCATTTT
TRBV6-1	NA	NA	TRBJ1-3	CASKPGSGNTIYF	TGTGCCAGCAAGCCAGGCTCTGGAAACACCATATATTTT
TRBV20-1	TRBD2	NA	TRBJ2-5	CSARDFGLAGGGAETQYF	TGCAGTGCTAGAGATTTTGGGCTAGCGGGGGGGGGCGCGGAGACCCAGTACTTC
TRBV7-9	TRBD1	NA	TRBJ2-2	CASSIRDRGVGELFF	TGTGCCAGCAGCATCCGGGACAGGGGTGTCGGGGAGCTGTTTTTT
TRBV7-9	NA	many	TRBJ2-5	CASNDPSRETQYF	TGTGCCAGCAACGACCCATCCAGAGAGACCCAGTACTTC
TRBV7-6	NA	many	TRBJ1-1	CASSHSGTLAEAFF	TGTGCCAGCAGCCATTCCGGGACACTGGCTGAAGCTTTCTTT